The clone carrying this T cell receptor beta chain was seen more than once but under ten times. Its cognate antigen is unknown. This sample is drawn from a study of beta chain features in type 1 diabetes. Study-level findings and limits: Shortening that was moderate but significant affected the TCRB CDR3s of Type 1 diabetes patients in all four CD4+ subsets. An over-representation of cells with high TCR expression could result from cDNA sequencing.

cDNA synthesis used the whole RNA isolate, giving expressed TCRB sequences. Sequencing used immunoSEQ multiplex PCR; TCRdb keeps in-frame clones, though not all of them. The sample holds about 190,000 clones, approximately 8% seen once. Sampling consisted of one heparinised blood draw per donor, averaging approximately 100 mL. Sorting gave populations that all exceeded 95% purity. Sequencing was done on a sample of central memory CD4+ T cells from blood. The sequence was obtained from a middle-aged woman with type 1 diabetes.

CDR3 nucleotides: TGTGCCAGCAGCCGTGGGACAGACCTCAATCAGCCCCAGCATTTT. It codes for CASSRGTDLNQPQHF. The chain has TRBV11-2 and TRBJ1-5; 7 nucleotides match TRBD1. V lost 5 bases, J lost 3 bases, and 7 bases stayed unmatched. Germline loops: CDR1 SGHAT, CDR2 FQNNGV. The CDR3 consists of 15 residues.